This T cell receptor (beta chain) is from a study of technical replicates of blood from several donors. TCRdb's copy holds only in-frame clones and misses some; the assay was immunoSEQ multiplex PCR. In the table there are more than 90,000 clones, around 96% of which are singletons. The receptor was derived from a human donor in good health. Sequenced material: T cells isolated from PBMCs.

CDR3 in DNA: TGTGCCAGCATCTTAAAGGGGGGGGTCGAGCAGTACTTC. Its protein is CASILKGGVEQYF. V is TRBV21-1 and J is TRBJ2-7; the table's D gene call, TRBD2, was not cross checked with the DNA. TRBV21-1 is reported as a pseudogene. The CDR3 runs 13 residues.